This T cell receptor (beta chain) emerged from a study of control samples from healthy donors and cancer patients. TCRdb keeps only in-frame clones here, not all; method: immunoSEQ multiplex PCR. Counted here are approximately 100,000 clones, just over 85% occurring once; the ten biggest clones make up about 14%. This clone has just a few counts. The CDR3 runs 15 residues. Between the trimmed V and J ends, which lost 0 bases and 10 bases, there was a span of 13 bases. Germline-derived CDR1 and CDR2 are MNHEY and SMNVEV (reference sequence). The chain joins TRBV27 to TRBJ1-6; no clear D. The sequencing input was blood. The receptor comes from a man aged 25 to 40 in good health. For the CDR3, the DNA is TGTGCCAGCAGTTTATCGGCGGTTTTTGGGTCACCCCTCCACTTT. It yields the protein CASSLSAVFGSPLHF.